The present T cell receptor beta chain was sequenced within a study of T cells expressing NK-cell markers. To note about this clonotype: What it binds is not known.

After re-calling the 5' RACE reads, TCRdb lists one entry per CDR3 protein, DNA absent. The clone table shows hundreds of thousands of distinct CDR3 sequences, with the ten largest holding approximately 7%. Study findings and constraints: Whether the expanded NKG2C+ T cell clones recognized HCMV remained unclear. The leading position in the CD3+CD56-NKG2C+ fraction of a few donors also went to these clonotypes.

CDR3 length: 14 residues. Germline CDR1 and CDR2: SQVTM and ANQGSEA. The source material was blood T cells: a sorted CD56 or NKG2C T cell subset, CD4+ or CD8+ T cells, or bulk PBMC T cells (not recorded which). The chain uses TRBV29-1 and TRBJ1-1. This receptor was obtained from a woman aged 18-69 years in good health. This chain's CDR3 is CSVFRPPSGTEAFF.